The 3 T cell receptor beta chains reported below all come from one sample, sequenced in a study of identifying expanded T cells in peripheral blood. Assay used: immunoSEQ multiplex PCR; TCRdb lists only in-frame clones, some missing. The sample has approximately 94,000 clones, 80% to 90% seen once. The sequencing input was blood. The source of these receptors is a person aged 18 to 75 in good health.

The V call is TRBV9, the J call TRBJ2-7; tentatively, D is TRBD1 or TRBD2 (5 bases each). The CDR3 loop spans 13 amino acids. Germline-derived CDR1 and CDR2 are SGDLS and YYNGEE. V lost 0 bases, J lost 6 bases, and 10 bases lay in between. CDR3 DNA: TGTGCCAGCAGCGTAGGAGGGGTGGGCGAGCAGTACTTC. Translation: CASSVGGVGEQYF.

On this clone: At the DNA level, this CDR3 is encoded by other sequences in the same sample as well. This chain joins TRBV5-6 and TRBJ1-1; D is unresolved. CDR3 length: 11 residues. The germline V gene has CDR1 SGHDT and CDR2 YYEEEE. V was pared by 2 bases and J by 4 bases, with 3 bases between. CDR3 bases: TGTGCCAGCAGCTTAGGCACTGAAGCTTTCTTT. Its protein product is CASSLGTEAFF.

The chain is built from TRBV5-1 and TRBJ2-2; TRBD1 agrees at 12 bases. This CDR3 contains 18 residues. CDR1 and CDR2 (germline): SGHRS, YFSETQ. V gave up 4 bases and J gave up 7 bases; unmatched junction bases: 14. CDR3 protein: CASSQSPGTGGSGGELFF. As DNA, the CDR3 is TGCGCCAGCAGCCAATCGCCCGGGACAGGGGGCTCGGGCGGGGAGCTGTTTTTT.